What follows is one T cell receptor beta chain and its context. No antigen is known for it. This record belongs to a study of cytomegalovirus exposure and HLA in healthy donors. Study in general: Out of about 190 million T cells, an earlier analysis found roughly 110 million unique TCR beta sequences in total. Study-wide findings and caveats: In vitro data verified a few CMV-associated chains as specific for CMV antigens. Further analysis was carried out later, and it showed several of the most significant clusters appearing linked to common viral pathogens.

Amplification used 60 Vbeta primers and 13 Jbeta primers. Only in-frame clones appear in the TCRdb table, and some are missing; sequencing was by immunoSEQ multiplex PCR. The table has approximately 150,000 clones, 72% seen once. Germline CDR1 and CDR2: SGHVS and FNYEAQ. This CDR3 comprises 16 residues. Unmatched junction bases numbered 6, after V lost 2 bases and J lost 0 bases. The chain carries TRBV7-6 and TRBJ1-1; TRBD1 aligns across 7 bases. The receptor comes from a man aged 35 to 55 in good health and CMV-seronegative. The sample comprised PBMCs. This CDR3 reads CASSLHTQGMNTEAFF. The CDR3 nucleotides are TGTGCCAGCAGCTTACATACACAGGGGATGAACACTGAAGCTTTCTTT.